This is a list of T cell receptor beta chains from one sample in a study of shared clonotypes between healthy human individuals. Method: immunoSEQ multiplex PCR; TCRdb's copy keeps in-frame clones and lacks some. The sample records 450,000 to 650,000 clones, around 77% being singletons. The sequencing input was PBMCs. The receptors were gathered from a woman aged 40 to 55 in good health. Some clones in this sample may be carry-over from other donors' samples. Each CDR3 is given without its conserved first and last residue. The order of the fields is J gene, V gene, CDR3 protein.

>TRBJ2-5|TRBV4-1
ASSPWTSGVSWETQY
>TRBJ1-2|TRBV10-1
ASRRIGVGQGCGGYT
>TRBJ2-6|TRBV6-9
ASSPPTQSRANVLT
>TRBJ1-5|TRBV7-2
ASSLDSGGNQPQH
>TRBJ2-1|TRBV28
ASSLGTVNEQF
>TRBJ2-5|TRBV9
ASSVRTGLGETQY
>TRBJ1-4|TRBV18
ASSPRQGTNEKLF
>TRBJ1-5|TRBV30
AWSKPFSNQPQH
>TRBJ2-7|TRBV4-1
ASSLTGRYYEQY
>TRBJ1-2|TRBV19
ASSPLGGNYGYT
>TRBJ2-5|TRBV10-1
ASSDAGTGKETQY
>TRBJ2-2|TRBV28
ASSLERGWDTGELF
>TRBJ1-2|TRBV4-1
ASSQGSVVGYT
>TRBJ2-5|TRBV29-1
SARPGQETQY
>TRBJ2-3|TRBV10-2
ASSEYLAGVTDTQY
>TRBJ1-5|TRBV28
ASSLFGTGDQPQH
>TRBJ1-1|TRBV5-4
ASSPPGGQGTEAF
>TRBJ2-5|TRBV7-2
ASSLSPGQRSQY
>TRBJ2-7|TRBV19
ASRRTSGYEQY
>TRBJ2-1|TRBV28
ASSFFRGTSGSFNNEQF
>TRBJ2-1|TRBV6-5
ASSPRQGHEQF
>TRBJ2-1|TRBV4-1
ASSALAGVGNEQF
>TRBJ1-3|TRBV30
AWSPAGVIY
>TRBJ2-1|TRBV5-4
ASSLGLGQGAGSYNEQF
>TRBJ2-5|TRBV18
ASSQIAATKETQY
>TRBJ2-7|TRBV5-6
ASSLVAGGEQY
>TRBJ2-1|TRBV30
AWNPLGTSAGGEQF
>TRBJ2-6|TRBV5-1
ASSDRDRYPGANVLT
>TRBJ2-5|TRBV9
ASSTTGGVSQETQY
>TRBJ2-7|TRBV7-9
ASSNGQGAYEQY
>TRBJ2-3|TRBV2
ASTMGAGRRTDTQY
>TRBJ2-5|TRBV2
ASRVKREGQTQY
>TRBJ1-5|TRBV9
ARRGVQPQH
>TRBJ1-2|TRBV11-2
ASSLGGQIYGYT
>TRBJ2-7|TRBV7-2
ASSSLAGGPYEQY
>TRBJ2-3|TRBV12-5
ASGPAGLGTDTQY
>TRBJ2-7|TRBV4-3
ASSQGTVFGEQY
>TRBJ2-7|TRBV6-5
ASTSWGGEQY
>TRBJ1-6|TRBV7-9
ASSRRGGGNSPLH
>TRBJ2-1|TRBV18
ASSPSAGDGTEQF
>TRBJ2-3|TRBV7-2
ASSLDAGGGDTQY